A single sample gave rise to the 8 T cell receptor beta chains below, sequenced in a study of cytomegalovirus exposure and HLA in healthy donors. This PCR relied on a set of 60 Vbeta primers and 13 Jbeta primers. TCRdb's copy holds only in-frame clones and misses some; the assay was immunoSEQ multiplex PCR. This sample has roughly 160,000 clones; 75% to 85% occur once, and the top ten carry about 13%. The sequenced material came from PBMCs. The receptor set was obtained from a woman aged 45-65 years in good health and CMV-seronegative.

The chain combines TRBV19 with TRBJ2-7; TRBD1 might be the D (5 bases). The V end lost 5 bases, the J end lost 0 bases, and 14 bases lay between the germline ends. Per germline, CDR1 LNHDA and CDR2 SQIVND (reference sequence). The CDR3 is made up of 15 amino acids. CDR3 in amino acids: CASSASLGASYEQYF. The CDR3 DNA follows: TGTGCCAGTAGTGCGTCCCTAGGGGCCTCCTACGAGCAGTACTTC.

CDR3 DNA: TGTGCCAGCAGCGACAACTACGAGCAGTACTTC. This translates into CASSDNYEQYF. This chain joins TRBV7-2 and TRBJ2-7; D remains ambiguous. V gave up 5 bases and J gave up 3 bases, with 5 bases separating them. Germline assignment: CDR1 SGHTA and CDR2 FQGNSA. CDR3 length equals 11 residues.

The genes are TRBV19 and TRBJ1-6; perhaps TRBD1 as D (5 bases). Trimming pared 7 bases from V and 5 bases from J, leaving 12 bases between. The germline gives CDR1 LNHDA, CDR2 SQIVND (reference sequence). CDR3 length: 14 amino acids. CDR3 coding DNA: TGTGCCAGTACAGGCAGGGCGAATAATTCACCCCTCCACTTT. It specifies CASTGRANNSPLHF.

The chain uses TRBV10-3 and TRBJ1-1; a weak D match, TRBD1 (6 bases). The CDR3 spans 15 residues. The V end was cut by 0 bases, the J end by 4 bases, with 12 bases between. Germline values: CDR1 ENHRY, CDR2 SYGVKD. This chain's CDR3 is CAISESNRDGTEAFF. CDR3 sequence (DNA): TGTGCCATCAGTGAGTCTAACAGGGATGGCACTGAAGCTTTCTTT.

This clone was seen once. This rearrangement joins TRBV2 to TRBJ1-2; perhaps TRBD1 as D (6 bases). From germline, CDR1 is SNHLY and CDR2 FYNNEI. The V end lost 2 bases, the J end lost 4 bases, and 14 bases lay between the germline ends. This CDR3 has 15 residues. This CDR3 is CASSENARGPYGYTF. The CDR3 DNA is TGTGCCAGCAGTGAAAACGCCAGGGGTCCCTATGGCTACACCTTC.

In regard to this clone: Other DNA sequences in the same sample also yield this CDR3. The V and J genes are TRBV7-2 and TRBJ1-2, with D possibly being TRBD1 (6 bases). Germline V CDR1 and CDR2: SGHTA, FQGNSA. V dropped 5 bases and J dropped 2 bases, with 9 bases sitting between them. This CDR3 is 13 amino acids long. In DNA form, the CDR3 reads TGTGCCAGCAGCCCCGACAGGAACTATGGCTACACCTTC. This gives the protein CASSPDRNYGYTF.

The chain carries TRBV19 and TRBJ2-3; possible D gene TRBD2, 6 bases. CDR3 length: 15 residues. Between the trimmed V and J ends, which lost 3 bases and 0 bases, there was a span of 10 bases. Germline values: CDR1 LNHDA, CDR2 SQIVND (reference sequence). The CDR3 here is CASSILSGSTDTQYF. Written as DNA, the CDR3 is TGTGCCAGTAGTATCCTTAGCGGAAGCACAGATACGCAGTATTTT.

This chain joins TRBV6-5 and TRBJ1-2; tentative D call: TRBD1 (5 bases). Trimming took off 4 bases at V and 2 bases at J, with 11 bases between the two ends. Germline lookup yields CDR1 MNHEY and CDR2 SVGAGI. The CDR3 is 14 amino acids. CDR3 in amino acids: CASSLSAGNYGYTF. CDR3 nucleotides: TGTGCCAGCAGTTTGTCGGCAGGGAACTATGGCTACACCTTC.